Listed below are T cell receptor beta chains from one sample, sequenced in a study of sequential checkpoint blockade in melanoma. Measured with immunoSEQ multiplex PCR; TCRdb has only the in-frame clones, and not every one. The sample has about 12,000 clones; around 23% are singletons. Specimen: tumor tissue (inferred from file names), collected from a patient given nivolumab and ipilimumab in sequence. All receptors derive from a human donor with melanoma. Both conserved end residues are part of each CDR3. A D gene is named only where the DNA matches it firmly. Some rows have no size entry. The others give once, few or many, or a class for an expanded clone.

j_gene	v_gene	abundance	len	d_gene	CDR3aa	CDR3nt
TRBJ1-3	TRBV18	-	13	TRBD1	CASSTTGGNTIYF	TGTGCCAGCTCAACGACAGGGGGAAACACCATATATTTT
TRBJ2-2	TRBV23-1	few	16	-	CASSQGGRANTGELFF	TGCGCCAGCAGCCAAGGTGGCAGGGCGAACACCGGGGAGCTGTTTTTT
TRBJ1-5	TRBV19	-	15	-	CATQATGHSNQPQHF	TGTGCCACCCAAGCGACAGGCCATAGCAATCAGCCCCAGCATTTT
TRBJ2-5	TRBV19	-	16	-	CASSIYSAGGRETQYF	TGTGCCAGTAGTATATATAGCGCCGGGGGGCGAGAGACCCAGTACTTC
TRBJ1-3	TRBV19	-	15	-	CASIKDRSSGNTIYF	TGTGCCAGTATAAAAGACCGGAGCTCTGGAAACACCATATATTTT
TRBJ1-2	TRBV11-3	-	16	TRBD1	CASSRPGQVSGYGYTF	TGTGCCAGCAGCCGACCCGGACAGGTTTCGGGCTATGGCTACACCTTC
TRBJ2-7	TRBV6-8	few	15	TRBD2	CASNSYNAGAQEQYF	TGTGCCAGCAATTCCTACAACGCGGGAGCGCAGGAGCAGTACTTC
TRBJ2-3	TRBV11-3	-	14	-	CASRTRDFTDTQYF	TGTGCCAGCAGAACCCGGGACTTCACAGATACGCAGTATTTT
TRBJ2-7	TRBV19	few	14	-	CASTETASSYEQYF	TGTGCCAGTACCGAGACGGCTAGCTCCTACGAGCAGTACTTC
TRBJ2-1	TRBV6-8	-	16	-	CASSYPSLGDYNEQFF	TGTGCCAGCAGTTACCCGAGCCTGGGCGACTACAATGAGCAGTTCTTC
TRBJ1-2	TRBV11-3	many	14	TRBD1	CASSPVGQGGGYTF	TGTGCCAGCAGCCCGGTCGGACAGGGAGGCGGCTACACCTTC
TRBJ1-4	TRBV11-3	large	14	-	CASSLGARLEKLFF	TGTGCCAGCAGCTTGGGTGCCCGCCTTGAAAAACTGTTTTTT
TRBJ2-7	TRBV6-8	-	15	-	CASRNPGPASYEQYF	TGTGCCAGCAGAAACCCGGGGCCTGCTTCCTACGAGCAGTACTTC
TRBJ2-1	TRBV13	-	14	-	CASSLGLGPHEQFF	TGTGCCAGCAGCTTAGGCCTGGGACCCCATGAGCAGTTCTTC
TRBJ2-7	TRBV9	many	15	-	CASSVEGGSSDEQYF	TGTGCCAGCAGCGTAGAAGGGGGTTCTTCGGACGAGCAGTACTTC
TRBJ1-1	TRBV6-8	-	14	TRBD1	CASSGDRGLTEAFF	TGTGCCAGCAGCGGAGACAGGGGGCTGACTGAAGCTTTCTTT
TRBJ2-7	TRBV23-1	-	18	-	CASSQIRGETVSSYEQYF	TGCGCCAGCAGCCAAATCCGTGGTGAGACGGTAAGCTCCTACGAGCAGTACTTC
TRBJ2-5	TRBV6-8	medium-sized	13	TRBD2	CASRTGLAETQYF	TGTGCCAGCAGAACTGGACTAGCGGAGACCCAGTACTTC
TRBJ2-3	TRBV19	few	11	-	CASSIVDTQYF	TGTGCCAGTAGTATAGTTGATACGCAGTATTTT
TRBJ2-3	TRBV28	-	14	-	CASRFGAGTGKKYF	-
TRBJ2-7	TRBV11-3	-	14	-	CASSRDGSDRGQYF	TGTGCCAGCAGCCGTGACGGGTCCGATCGGGGGCAGTACTTC
TRBJ1-2	TRBV19	-	12	-	CASSPKGYGYTF	TGTGCCAGTAGTCCCAAGGGGTATGGCTACACCTTC
TRBJ2-4	TRBV19	-	17	-	CASSIKVSQLAKNIQYF	TGTGCCAGTAGTATAAAAGTCAGTCAGCTAGCCAAAAACATTCAGTACTTC
TRBJ1-5	TRBV9	-	13	-	CASSVAPNQPQHF	TGTGCCAGCAGCGTAGCCCCAAATCAGCCCCAGCATTTT
TRBJ1-3	TRBV4-1	medium-sized	15	-	CASSLLGPSGNTIYF	TGCGCCAGCAGCCTCCTGGGCCCCTCTGGAAACACCATATATTTT
TRBJ1-2	TRBV6-8	many	14	TRBD1	CASSSPGQGNGYTF	TGTGCCAGCAGTTCACCGGGACAGGGTAATGGCTACACCTTC
TRBJ2-5	TRBV6-8	-	14	-	CASSYSLAQETQYF	TGTGCCAGCAGTTATTCGCTAGCGCAAGAGACCCAGTACTTC
TRBJ1-5	TRBV6-8	few	15	-	CASSGQRRDNQPQHF	TGTGCCAGCAGTGGTCAAAGACGCGACAATCAGCCCCAGCATTTT
TRBJ1-5	TRBV6-8	-	13	-	CASRGIVNQPQHF	TGTGCCAGCAGGGGAATTGTCAATCAGCCCCAGCATTTT
TRBJ1-2	TRBV28	-	14	-	CASSRNPLPSGYTF	TGTGCCAGCAGTCGAAATCCTTTGCCCAGTGGCTACACCTTC
TRBJ1-6	TRBV19	-	14	TRBD1	CASNLGGGSSPLHF	TGTGCCAGTAACCTGGGAGGGGGCAGTTCACCCCTCCACTTT
TRBJ1-2	TRBV29-1	-	12	-	CSVPGASAGYTF	TGCAGCGTCCCCGGGGCAAGCGCCGGCTACACCTTC
TRBJ1-2	TRBV6-8	-	16	-	CASSYLVGSGAHGYTF	TGTGCCAGCAGTTATTTGGTCGGGTCGGGGGCTCATGGCTACACCTTC
TRBJ2-2	TRBV19	-	17	TRBD1	CASSNRGYRGNTGELFF	TGTGCCAGTAGTAACCGAGGATACAGGGGGAACACCGGGGAGCTGTTTTTT
TRBJ1-2	TRBV4-1	-	12	-	CASKAGAEGYTF	TGCGCCAGCAAGGCGGGGGCGGAAGGCTACACCTTC
TRBJ1-2	TRBV14	-	13	-	CASSRGRAYGYTF	TGTGCCAGCAGCCGGGGGAGGGCCTATGGCTACACCTTC
TRBJ1-5	TRBV11-3	-	14	-	CASSWGGGNQPQHF	TGTGCCAGCAGCTGGGGAGGGGGCAATCAGCCCCAGCATTTT
TRBJ1-1	TRBV11-3	many	14	TRBD1	CASSSRDRGPEAFF	TGTGCCAGCAGCTCGAGGGACAGGGGGCCTGAAGCTTTCTTT
TRBJ1-3	TRBV11-3	few	17	-	CASSFSSYGESLNTIYF	TGTGCCAGCAGCTTTTCATCTTACGGGGAGTCCTTAAACACCATATATTTT
TRBJ2-7	TRBV18	-	17	-	CASSPPGPALYLYEQYF	TGTGCCAGCTCACCACCGGGGCCAGCCCTTTACTTGTACGAGCAGTACTTC
TRBJ2-5	TRBV19	-	15	-	CASSIGQGPQETQYF	TGTGCCAGTAGTATAGGGCAGGGACCCCAAGAGACCCAGTACTTC
TRBJ2-3	TRBV6-8	many	15	-	CASSRRQASTDTQYF	TGTGCCAGCAGTCGTAGACAGGCTAGCACAGATACGCAGTATTTT
TRBJ1-6	TRBV18	-	14	-	CASSPPMNNSPLHF	TGTGCCAGCTCACCGCCGATGAATAATTCACCCCTCCACTTT
TRBJ1-2	TRBV19	-	14	-	CASSIPGLRDGYTF	TGTGCCAGTAGTATTCCCGGTCTACGAGATGGCTACACCTTC
TRBJ2-7	TRBV12-5	-	15	-	CASTPRWGSRYEQYF	TGTGCCAGCACCCCCCGCTGGGGGAGTAGGTACGAGCAGTACTTC
TRBJ2-2	TRBV11-3	-	16	TRBD2	CASSLPGLAYTGELFF	TGTGCCAGCAGCCTCCCGGGACTAGCTTACACCGGGGAGCTGTTTTTT
TRBJ1-1	TRBV9	few	13	-	CASSPMDGSEAFF	TGTGCCAGCAGCCCTATGGATGGGAGTGAAGCTTTCTTT
TRBJ1-1	TRBV11-3	-	14	TRBD1	CASTKDRVDTEAFF	TGTGCCAGCACCAAGGACAGGGTGGACACTGAAGCTTTCTTT
TRBJ2-7	TRBV28	-	16	TRBD2	CASSEILAGIYYEQYF	TGTGCCAGCAGTGAAATACTAGCGGGAATTTACTACGAGCAGTACTTC
TRBJ2-6	TRBV27	few	15	-	CASSPLGGGANVLTF	TGTGCCAGCAGTCCCCTAGGTGGTGGGGCCAACGTCCTGACTTTC
TRBJ1-2	TRBV11-3	many	16	-	CASSYFGAGVNYGYTF	TGTGCCAGCAGCTATTTTGGAGCAGGGGTAAACTATGGCTACACCTTC
TRBJ2-1	TRBV19	-	14	-	CASSIGGAGNEQFF	TGTGCCAGTAGTATAGGGGGGGCTGGGAATGAGCAGTTCTTC
TRBJ2-7	TRBV28	few	15	-	CASSLYAPGADEQYF	TGTGCCAGCAGTTTATACGCCCCCGGGGCAGACGAGCAGTACTTC
TRBJ1-5	TRBV6-8	few	16	-	CASSPRGGRSNQPQHF	TGTGCCAGCAGTCCTAGGGGGGGCCGGAGCAATCAGCCCCAGCATTTT
TRBJ1-1	TRBV6-8	few	15	-	CASSSVGGRSSEAFF	TGTGCCAGCAGTTCTGTCGGTGGGCGTTCGAGTGAAGCTTTCTTT
TRBJ1-2	TRBV5-1	-	15	-	CASSTNPSQNYGYTF	TGCGCCAGCAGCACGAACCCGTCTCAAAACTATGGCTACACCTTC
TRBJ2-1	TRBV2	few	17	TRBD2	CAGLGTSGGSSYNEQFF	TGTGCCGGACTAGGGACTAGCGGGGGAAGCTCCTACAATGAGCAGTTCTTC
TRBJ2-2	TRBV1	-	14	-	CASSQGARGGELFF	TGCGCCAGCAGCCAGGGGGCCAGGGGCGGGGAGCTGTTTTTT